This TCR beta chain was recovered during a study of CD8+CD57+ T cells in acquired aplastic anemia. About the study: Sorted CD4+ plus CD8+ cells gave DNA averaging around 3 ug. Findings of the study overall: Patients versus controls showed no significant CD8+ Simpson's diversity difference. Shared by patients and controls, just under 30 CD8+ CDR3s were abundant in patients.

A note on this clonotype: As yet, its antigen is unknown.

The template for TCR beta VDJ and CDR3 sequence profiling was genomic DNA. From the reads, TCRdb called clonotypes with MiXCR, one entry per CDR3 protein. This sample yields 150,000 to 200,000 distinct CDR3 sequences, of which over 60% are seen a single time; roughly 46% belongs to the top ten. The ends were cut back, 5 bases at V and 5 bases at J, with 22 bases in the middle. This CDR3 is built from 18 residues. CDR1 SGHVS and CDR2 FNYEAQ come from the germline V gene. The rearrangement uses TRBV7-6 and TRBJ1-6; TRBD1 is a possible D gene (6 bases). What was sequenced was sorted CD4+, CD8+, or CD8+CD57+ T cells (not recorded which) from PBMCs. The clonotype comes from a human donor with severe aplastic anemia or a healthy control (not recorded which). As DNA, the CDR3 is TGTGCCAGCAGCCCGCGCCCGCATGGACAGTTCGATAATTCACCCCTCCACTTT. Translation: CASSPRPHGQFDNSPLHF.